This TCR beta chain was sequenced during a study of T cell repertoires in cytomegalovirus infection. Study-level background: Public TCR beta signatures were indicative of both CMV infection and a matching HLA type. Study-wide points: Cumulative frequency of public TCR beta families picked out carriers of CMV plus the relevant HLA. Within the response measured ex vivo, HLA-C-restricted CMV-specific TCR beta clonotypes were dominant.

This clonotype was seen only a few times. No antigen is known for it. TCRdb fed the reads into MiXCR, producing one record per CDR3 protein. The repertoire includes hundreds of thousands of distinct CDR3 sequences, 42% of them detected once, and around 44% sits in the top ten. CDR1 and CDR2 (germline): DFQATT, SNEGSKA (reference sequence). CDR3 length equals 16 residues. V lost 1 base, J lost 0 bases, and 13 bases lay in between. This chain links TRBV20-1 with TRBJ1-5; D call uncertain. The material sequenced was cultured PBMCs, taken from culture after CMV antigen stimulation. This clonotype was obtained from a human donor in good health (CMV status not recorded). Some clones in this sample may be carry-over from other donors' samples. CDR3 in amino acids: CSARGAGLFSNQPQHF. Here the CDR3 DNA reads TGCAGTGCTAGAGGAGCGGGTTTGTTTAGCAATCAGCCCCAGCATTTT.